The clone carrying this TCR beta chain was observed a few times. The antigen is unknown. Untouched CD4+ T cells were bead-isolated at approximately 98% purity. The V gene end was trimmed by 1 base and the J gene end by 7 bases; junction bases not matched to a gene: 15. Germline V CDR1 and CDR2: GTSNPN, SVGIG (reference sequence). CDR3 length equals 17 residues. The record originates from a study of T cell repertoires and HLA-DP antigens. Amplification used primers for 54 TRBV and 13 TRBJ segments. This table comes from immunoSEQ multiplex PCR, and its TCRdb copy is limited to in-frame clones, with some not included. The profile covers over 60,000 clones, with around three quarters appearing a single time and 1.6% taken by the ten largest. Points from the study as a whole: Antigen presentation used HeLa cells, with total CD4+ cells responding.

This TCR derives from a man between 60 and 75 years old in good health and CMV-seronegative. The chain employs TRBV30 and TRBJ1-4; the match to TRBD1 covers 7 bases. Material: CD4+ T cells from PBMCs. CDR3 sequence (DNA): TGTGCCTGGAGTGGGGTCGTTGTAGGGGGCGCGGGTGAAAAACTGTTTTTT. As protein: CAWSGVVVGGAGEKLFF. Together with reference TRBV30 and TRBJ1-4, the CDR3 gives the full variable domain: SQTIHQWPATLVQPVGSPLSLECTVEGTSNPNLYWYRQAAGRGLQLLFYSVGIGQISSEVPQNLSASRPQDRQFILSSKKLLLSDSGFYLCAWSGVVVGGAGEKLFFGSGTQLSVL.